This TCR beta chain came from a study of shared clonotypes between healthy human individuals. CDR1 is MNHEY, CDR2 SVGAGI, per germline. CDR3 length: 13 residues. V gave up 2 bases and J gave up 8 bases, with 10 bases separating them. Sequencing used immunoSEQ multiplex PCR; TCRdb keeps in-frame clones, though not all of them. The table lists some 2.1 million clones, 93% of them singletons. Regarding this clone: Its antigen is still unknown.

Regarding the study as a whole: The naive CD4 repertoires of a few donors were compared, and around 5.1% of clonotypes were shared.

CD45RO-negative, CCR7-positively selected cells formed the naive CD8 fraction, excluding terminally differentiated effector memory CD45RA+ cells. The sample taken for sequencing was naive CD8+ T cells from PBMCs. The sequence was obtained from a man aged 18 to 30 in good health. Some clones in this sample may be carry-over from other donors' samples. This chain connects TRBV6-5 to TRBJ2-1, with D uncertain. In DNA form, the CDR3 reads TGTGCCAGCAGTTACACCAATTGGGATGAGCAGTTCTTC. Its translation: CASSYTNWDEQFF.